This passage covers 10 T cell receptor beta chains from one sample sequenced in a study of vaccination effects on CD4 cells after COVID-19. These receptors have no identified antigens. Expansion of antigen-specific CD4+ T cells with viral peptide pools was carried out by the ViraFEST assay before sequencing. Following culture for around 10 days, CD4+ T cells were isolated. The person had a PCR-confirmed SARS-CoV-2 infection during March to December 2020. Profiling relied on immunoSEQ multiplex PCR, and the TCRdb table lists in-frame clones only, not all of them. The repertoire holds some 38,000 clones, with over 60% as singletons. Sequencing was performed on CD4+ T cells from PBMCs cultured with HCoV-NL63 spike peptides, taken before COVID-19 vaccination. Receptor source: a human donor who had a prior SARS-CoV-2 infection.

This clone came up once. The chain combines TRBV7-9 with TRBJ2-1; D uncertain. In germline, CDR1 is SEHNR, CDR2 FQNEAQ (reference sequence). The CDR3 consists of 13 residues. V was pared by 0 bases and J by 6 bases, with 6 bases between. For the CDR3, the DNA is TGTGCCAGCAGCTTAGCGTTAGGCAATGAGCAGTTCTTC. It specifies CASSLALGNEQFF.

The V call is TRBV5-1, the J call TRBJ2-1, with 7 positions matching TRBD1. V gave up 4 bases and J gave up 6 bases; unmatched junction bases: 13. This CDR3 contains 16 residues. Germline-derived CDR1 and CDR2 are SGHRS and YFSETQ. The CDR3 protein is CASSASRGFSSNEQFF. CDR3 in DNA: TGCGCCAGCAGCGCCAGCAGGGGGTTTTCATCCAATGAGCAGTTCTTC.

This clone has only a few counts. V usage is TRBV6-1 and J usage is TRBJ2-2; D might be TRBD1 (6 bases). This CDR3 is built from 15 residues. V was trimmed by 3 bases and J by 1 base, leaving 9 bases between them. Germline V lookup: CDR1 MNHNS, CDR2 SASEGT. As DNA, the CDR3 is TGTGCCAGCAGTGACGGACAGCTGAACACCGGGGAGCTGTTTTTT. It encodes CASSDGQLNTGELFF.

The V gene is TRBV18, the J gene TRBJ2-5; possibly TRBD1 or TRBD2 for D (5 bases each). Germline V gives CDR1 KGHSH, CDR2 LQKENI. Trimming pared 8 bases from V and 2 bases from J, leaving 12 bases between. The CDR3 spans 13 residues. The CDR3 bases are TGTGCCAGCGTCCGGGACCGACAAGAGACCCAGTACTTC. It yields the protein CASVRDRQETQYF.

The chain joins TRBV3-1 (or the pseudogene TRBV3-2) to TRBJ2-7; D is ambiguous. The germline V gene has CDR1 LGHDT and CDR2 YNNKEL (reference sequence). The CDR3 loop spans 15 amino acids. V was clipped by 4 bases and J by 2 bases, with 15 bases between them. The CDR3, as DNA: TGTGCCAGCAGCCGAGCTCCTTCGTATACCTACGAGCAGTACTTC. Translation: CASSRAPSYTYEQYF.

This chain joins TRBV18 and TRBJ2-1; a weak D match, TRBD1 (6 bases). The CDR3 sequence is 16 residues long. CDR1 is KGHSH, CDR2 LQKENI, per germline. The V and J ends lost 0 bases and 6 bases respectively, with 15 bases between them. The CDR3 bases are TGTGCCAGCTCACCACCGGGGGCTCAGGCCCTCAATGAGCAGTTCTTC. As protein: CASSPPGAQALNEQFF.

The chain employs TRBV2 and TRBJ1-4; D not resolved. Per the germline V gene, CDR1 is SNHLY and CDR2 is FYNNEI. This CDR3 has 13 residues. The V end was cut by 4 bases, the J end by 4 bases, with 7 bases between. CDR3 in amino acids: CASSGRSNEKLFF. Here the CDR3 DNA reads TGTGCCAGCAGTGGGCGGAGTAATGAAAAACTGTTTTTT.

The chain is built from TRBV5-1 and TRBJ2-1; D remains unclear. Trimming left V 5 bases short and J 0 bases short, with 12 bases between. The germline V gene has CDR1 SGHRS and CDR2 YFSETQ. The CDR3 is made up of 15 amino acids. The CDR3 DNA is TGCGCCAGCAGAACGGACCATAGCTCCTACAATGAGCAGTTCTTC. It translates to CASRTDHSSYNEQFF.

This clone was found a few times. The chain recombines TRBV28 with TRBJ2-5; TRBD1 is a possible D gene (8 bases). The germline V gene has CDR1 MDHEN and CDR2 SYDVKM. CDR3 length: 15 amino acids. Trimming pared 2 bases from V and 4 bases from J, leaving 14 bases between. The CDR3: CASSLLQGEGETQYF. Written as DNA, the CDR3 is TGTGCCAGCAGTTTACTACAGGGGGAGGGAGAGACCCAGTACTTC.

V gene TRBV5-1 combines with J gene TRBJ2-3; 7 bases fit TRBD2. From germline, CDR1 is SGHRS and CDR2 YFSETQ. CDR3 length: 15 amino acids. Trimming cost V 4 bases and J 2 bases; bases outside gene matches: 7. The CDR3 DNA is TGCGCCAGCAGCGAAAAAGCGGGGTTCACAGATACGCAGTATTTT. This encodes CASSEKAGFTDTQYF.